This is a list of T cell receptor beta chains from one sample in a study of blood T cell repertoires in COVID-19. Sequencing was performed with immunoSEQ multiplex PCR; in TCRdb, only in-frame clones are kept and a portion is missing. The sample has about 97,000 clones, almost 90% seen once. Material: peripheral blood. The receptors stem from a man aged 50 to 59 with COVID-19, enrolled during active disease. Both conserved end residues are part of each CDR3. A D gene is named only where the DNA matches it firmly. Rows may omit the clone size; those that give it use once, few, many or a size class.

v_gene: TRBV4-2
j_gene: TRBJ2-1
d_gene: TRBD1
abundance: few
CDR3nt: TGTGCCAGCAGCCTACATCCGGGACAGGGATCCTACAATGAGCAGTTCTTC
CDR3aa: CASSLHPGQGSYNEQFF

v_gene: TRBV24-1
j_gene: TRBJ2-7
d_gene: .
abundance: .
CDR3nt: TGTGCCACCAGTGGGGGAGAGGGCTACGAGCAGTACTTC
CDR3aa: CATSGGEGYEQYF

v_gene: TRBV11-2
j_gene: TRBJ1-5
d_gene: TRBD1
abundance: .
CDR3nt: TGTGCCAGCAGCTCGGGACAGTATAATCAGCCCCAGCATTTT
CDR3aa: CASSSGQYNQPQHF

v_gene: TRBV2
j_gene: TRBJ1-3
d_gene: .
abundance: many
CDR3nt: TGTGCCAGCAACATTGGAAACACCATATATTTT
CDR3aa: CASNIGNTIYF

v_gene: TRBV3-1/TRBV3-2
j_gene: TRBJ1-1
d_gene: .
abundance: .
CDR3nt: TGTGCCAGCAGCCGAAACAGGGCAAGCACTGAAGCTTTCTTT
CDR3aa: CASSRNRASTEAFF

v_gene: TRBV7-3
j_gene: TRBJ2-1
d_gene: TRBD1
abundance: .
CDR3nt: TGTGCCAGCAGCCCAACAGGGGGTAACAATGAGCAGTTCTTC
CDR3aa: CASSPTGGNNEQFF

v_gene: TRBV11-2
j_gene: TRBJ1-5
d_gene: .
abundance: .
CDR3nt: TGTGCCAGCAGCTTAGATGGTCGCACAGGGTCCCAGCATTTT
CDR3aa: CASSLDGRTGSQHF

v_gene: TRBV5-4
j_gene: TRBJ1-2
d_gene: .
abundance: once
CDR3nt: TGTGCCAGCAGCTCGGTAACACCAGGGGAAAACTATGGCTACACCTTC
CDR3aa: CASSSVTPGENYGYTF

v_gene: TRBV3-1/TRBV3-2
j_gene: TRBJ2-7
d_gene: .
abundance: .
CDR3nt: TGTGCCAGCAGCTCAGGTGACTACGAGCAGTACTTC
CDR3aa: CASSSGDYEQYF

v_gene: TRBV7-6
j_gene: TRBJ2-7
d_gene: TRBD1
abundance: .
CDR3nt: TGTGCCAGCAGCGAACGGCCGGGACAGGGACCACCGTACGAGCAGTACTTC
CDR3aa: CASSERPGQGPPYEQYF